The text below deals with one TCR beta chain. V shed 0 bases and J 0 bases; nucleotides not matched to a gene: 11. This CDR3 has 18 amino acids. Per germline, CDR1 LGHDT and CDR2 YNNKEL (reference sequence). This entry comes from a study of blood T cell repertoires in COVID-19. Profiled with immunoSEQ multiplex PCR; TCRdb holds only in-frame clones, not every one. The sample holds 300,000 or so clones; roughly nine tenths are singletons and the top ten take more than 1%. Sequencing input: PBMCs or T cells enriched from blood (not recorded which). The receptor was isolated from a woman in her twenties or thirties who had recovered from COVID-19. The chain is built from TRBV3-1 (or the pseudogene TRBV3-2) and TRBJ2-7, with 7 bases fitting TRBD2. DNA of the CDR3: TGTGCCAGCAGCCAAGATCGGAGATCCGGGAGGAGCTCCTACGAGCAGTACTTC. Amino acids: CASSQDRRSGRSSYEQYF.